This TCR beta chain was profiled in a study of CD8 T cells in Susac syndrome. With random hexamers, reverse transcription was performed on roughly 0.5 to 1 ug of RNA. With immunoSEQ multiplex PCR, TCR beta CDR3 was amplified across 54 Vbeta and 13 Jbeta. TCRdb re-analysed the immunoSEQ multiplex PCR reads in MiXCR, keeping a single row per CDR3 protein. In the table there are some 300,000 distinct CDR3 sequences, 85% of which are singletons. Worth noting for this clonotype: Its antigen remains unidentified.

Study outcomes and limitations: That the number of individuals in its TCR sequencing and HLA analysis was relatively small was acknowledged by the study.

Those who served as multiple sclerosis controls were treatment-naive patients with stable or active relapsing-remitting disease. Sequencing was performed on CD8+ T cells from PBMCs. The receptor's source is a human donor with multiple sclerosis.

The CDR3 DNA sequence: TGTGCCATCTCCCAATTAGAAGAAAAACTGTTTTTT. Protein sequence: CAISQLEEKLFF. V and J are TRBV28 and TRBJ1-4, with unresolved D. Germline CDR1 MDHEN, CDR2 SYDVKM. This CDR3 has 12 residues. The germline V and J ends were trimmed by 10 bases and 8 bases, with 14 bases remaining between them.